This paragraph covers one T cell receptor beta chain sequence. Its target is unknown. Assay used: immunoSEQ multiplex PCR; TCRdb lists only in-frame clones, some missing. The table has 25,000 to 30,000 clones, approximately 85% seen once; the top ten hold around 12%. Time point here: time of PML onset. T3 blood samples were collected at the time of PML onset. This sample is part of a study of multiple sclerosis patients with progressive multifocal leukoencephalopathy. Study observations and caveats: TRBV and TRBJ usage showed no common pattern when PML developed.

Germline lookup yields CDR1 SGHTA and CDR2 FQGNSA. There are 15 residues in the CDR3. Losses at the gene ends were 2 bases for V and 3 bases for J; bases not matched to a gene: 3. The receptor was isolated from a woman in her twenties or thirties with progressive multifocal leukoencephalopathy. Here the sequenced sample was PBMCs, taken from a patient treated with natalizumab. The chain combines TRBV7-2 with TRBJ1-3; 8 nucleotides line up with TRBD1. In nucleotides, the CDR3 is TGTGCCAGCAGCTTACAGGGGGCCGATGGAAACACCATATATTTT. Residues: CASSLQGADGNTIYF. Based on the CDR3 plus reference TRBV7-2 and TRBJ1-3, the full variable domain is GAGVSQSPSNKVTEKGKDVELRCDPISGHTALYWYRQSLGQGLEFLIYFQGNSAPDKSGLPSDRFSAERTGGSVSTLTIQRTQQEDSAVYLCASSLQGADGNTIYFGEGSWLTVV.